The entry below gives a single TCR beta chain sequence along with its context. Its antigen is as yet unknown. The entry originates in a study of cytomegalovirus exposure and HLA in healthy donors. General study results and limits: A likely sequencing artifact accounted for one observed cluster of highly shared sequence variants.

This CDR3 is 15 amino acids long. Germline CDR1 is LNHDA and CDR2 is SQIVND (reference sequence). Losses at the gene ends were 5 bases for V and 9 bases for J; bases not matched to a gene: 10. The PCR had 60 Vbeta and 13 Jbeta primers. Assay used: immunoSEQ multiplex PCR; TCRdb lists only in-frame clones, some missing. The table has 140,000 to 150,000 clones, roughly 76% seen once. This TCR came from a woman in her twenties or thirties in good health and CMV-seronegative. V is TRBV19 and J is TRBJ1-6; 7 bases line up with TRBD1. The source material was PBMCs. CDR3 sequence: CASSPSKTGASPLHF. The CDR3 DNA is TGTGCCAGTAGTCCCTCGAAAACAGGGGCTTCACCCCTCCACTTT.